The clone carrying this TCR beta chain turned up a few times. The V and J ends lost 2 bases and 8 bases, in that order; junction bases with no gene match: 5. Per the germline V gene, CDR1 is SGHTA and CDR2 is FQGTGA. The CDR3 is 16 amino acids. The sample comes from a study of blood T cell repertoires in COVID-19. Profiling relied on immunoSEQ multiplex PCR, and the TCRdb table lists in-frame clones only, not all of them. In the table there are about 200,000 clones, 82% of which are singletons. Sample: peripheral blood. The sequence came from a woman aged 55 to 70 with COVID-19, enrolled during active disease. V usage is TRBV7-3 and J usage is TRBJ2-1, with TRBD2 matching over 14 bases. CDR3 nucleotide sequence: TGTGCCAGCAGCTTATCGACTAGCGGGGGGGTCGATGAGCAGTTCTTC. It codes for CASSLSTSGGVDEQFF.